Sequencing of this T cell receptor (beta chain) was carried out in a study of blood T cell repertoires in COVID-19. Across the whole study: Samples of COVID-19 (acute and convalescent) were obtained from the United States, Italy and Spain.

Assay used: immunoSEQ multiplex PCR; TCRdb lists only in-frame clones, some missing. The data hold around 190,000 clones, with 70% to 90% observed a single time. From germline, CDR1 is KGHSH and CDR2 LQKENI. The CDR3 sequence is 15 residues long. V lost 5 bases and J 4 bases, leaving 16 bases between the germline ends. The chain combines TRBV18 with TRBJ2-3; maybe TRBD1 (6 bases). The specimen was peripheral blood. The sequence was obtained from a man in his 70s with active or convalescent COVID-19. The DNA for the CDR3 is TGTGCCAGCTCAGGTGAACAGGGATATTCAGATACGCAGTATTTT. Translation gives CASSGEQGYSDTQYF.